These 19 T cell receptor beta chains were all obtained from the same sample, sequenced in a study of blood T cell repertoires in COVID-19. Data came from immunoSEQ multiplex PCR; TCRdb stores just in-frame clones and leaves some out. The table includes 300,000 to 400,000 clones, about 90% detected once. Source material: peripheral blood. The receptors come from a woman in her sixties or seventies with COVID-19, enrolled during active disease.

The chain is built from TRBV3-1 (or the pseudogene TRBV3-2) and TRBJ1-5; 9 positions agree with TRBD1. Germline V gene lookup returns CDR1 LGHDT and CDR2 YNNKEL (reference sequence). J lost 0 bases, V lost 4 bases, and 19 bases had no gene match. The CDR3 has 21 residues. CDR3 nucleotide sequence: TGTGCCAGCAGCCCAGAAGAAGGAGACAAACAGGGGGCGATTAGCAATCAGCCCCAGCATTTT. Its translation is CASSPEEGDKQGAISNQPQHF.

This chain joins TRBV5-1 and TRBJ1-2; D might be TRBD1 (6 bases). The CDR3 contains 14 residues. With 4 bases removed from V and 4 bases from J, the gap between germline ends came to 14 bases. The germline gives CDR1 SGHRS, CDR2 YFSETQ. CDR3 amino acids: CASSPGVLSYGYTF. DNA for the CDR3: TGCGCCAGCAGCCCAGGGGTTTTGAGCTATGGCTACACCTTC.

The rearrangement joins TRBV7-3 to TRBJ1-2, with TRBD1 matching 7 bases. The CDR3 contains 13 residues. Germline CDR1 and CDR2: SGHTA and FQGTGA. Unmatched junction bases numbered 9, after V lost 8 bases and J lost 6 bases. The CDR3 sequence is CASSTGAGDGYTF. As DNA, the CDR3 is TGTGCCAGCTCCACAGGGGCAGGGGATGGCTACACCTTC.

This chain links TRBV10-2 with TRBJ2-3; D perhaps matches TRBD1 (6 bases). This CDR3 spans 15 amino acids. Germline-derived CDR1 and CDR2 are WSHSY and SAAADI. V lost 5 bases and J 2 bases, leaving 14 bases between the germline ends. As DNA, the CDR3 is TGCGCCAGCAGTACCGCCAGGGGATTCACAGATACGCAGTATTTT. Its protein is CASSTARGFTDTQYF.

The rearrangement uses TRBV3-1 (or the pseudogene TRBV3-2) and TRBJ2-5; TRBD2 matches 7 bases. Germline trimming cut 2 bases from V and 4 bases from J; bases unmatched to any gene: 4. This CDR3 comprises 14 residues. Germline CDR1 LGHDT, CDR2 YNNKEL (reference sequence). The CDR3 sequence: CASSQRRGRETQYF. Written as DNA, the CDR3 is TGTGCCAGCAGCCAAAGGCGGGGGAGAGAGACCCAGTACTTC.

CDR3 sequence reads: CASSNRDRADYGYTF. CDR3 in DNA: TGTGCCAGCAGCAACCGGGACAGGGCGGACTATGGCTACACCTTC. This sequence joins TRBV9 and TRBJ1-2; 9 positions agree with TRBD1. Germline V gives CDR1 SGDLS, CDR2 YYNGEE. V shed 4 bases and J 3 bases; nucleotides not matched to a gene: 7. CDR3 length: 15 residues.

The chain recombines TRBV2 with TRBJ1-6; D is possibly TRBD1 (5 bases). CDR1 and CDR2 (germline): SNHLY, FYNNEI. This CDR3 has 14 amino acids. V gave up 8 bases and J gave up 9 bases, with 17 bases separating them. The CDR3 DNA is TGTGCCAGCGGGGGGGACTTTAGCTCTTCACCCCTCCACTTT. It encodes CASGGDFSSSPLHF.

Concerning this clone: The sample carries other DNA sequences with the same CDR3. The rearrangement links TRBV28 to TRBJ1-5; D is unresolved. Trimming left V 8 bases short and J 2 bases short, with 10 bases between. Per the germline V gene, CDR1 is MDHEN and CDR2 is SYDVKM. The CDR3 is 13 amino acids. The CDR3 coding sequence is TGTGCCAGCTATCGGGTAGGCAATCAGCCCCAGCATTTT. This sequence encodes CASYRVGNQPQHF.

The CDR3 DNA follows: TGTGCCAGCGGGCTGACAGCAACTAATGAAAAACTGTTTTTT. Amino acid sequence: CASGLTATNEKLFF. V gene TRBV28 combines with J gene TRBJ1-4, with D tentatively TRBD1 (5 bases). This CDR3 is built from 14 residues. CDR1 is MDHEN and CDR2 is SYDVKM in the germline V gene. Trimming left V 8 bases short and J 0 bases short, with 10 bases between.

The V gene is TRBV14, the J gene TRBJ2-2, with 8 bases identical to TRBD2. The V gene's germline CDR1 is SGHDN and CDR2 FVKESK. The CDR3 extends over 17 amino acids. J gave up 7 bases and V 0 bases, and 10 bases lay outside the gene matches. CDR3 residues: CASSQDLPSGGYGELFF. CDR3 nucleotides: TGTGCCAGCAGCCAAGATCTGCCCAGCGGGGGATACGGGGAGCTGTTTTTT.

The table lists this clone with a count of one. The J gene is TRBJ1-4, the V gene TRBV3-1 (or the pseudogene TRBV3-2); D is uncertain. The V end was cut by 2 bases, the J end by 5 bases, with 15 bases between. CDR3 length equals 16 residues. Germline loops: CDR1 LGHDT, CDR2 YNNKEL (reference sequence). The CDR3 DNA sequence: TGTGCCAGCAGCCAAAGGCCATATTCGGGGAATGAAAAACTGTTTTTT. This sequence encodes CASSQRPYSGNEKLFF.

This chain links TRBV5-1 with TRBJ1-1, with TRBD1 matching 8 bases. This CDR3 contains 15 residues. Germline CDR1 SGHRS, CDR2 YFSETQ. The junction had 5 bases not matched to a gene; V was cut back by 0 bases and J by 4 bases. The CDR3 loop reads CASSLVQGVSTEAFF. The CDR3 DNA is TGCGCCAGCAGCTTGGTACAGGGGGTATCCACTGAAGCTTTCTTT.

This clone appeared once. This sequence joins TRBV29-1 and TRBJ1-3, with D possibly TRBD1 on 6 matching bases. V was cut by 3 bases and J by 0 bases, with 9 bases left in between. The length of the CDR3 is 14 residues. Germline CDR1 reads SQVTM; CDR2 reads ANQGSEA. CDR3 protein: CSVEHRASGNTIYF. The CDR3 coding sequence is TGCAGCGTTGAGCACAGGGCCTCTGGAAACACCATATATTTT.

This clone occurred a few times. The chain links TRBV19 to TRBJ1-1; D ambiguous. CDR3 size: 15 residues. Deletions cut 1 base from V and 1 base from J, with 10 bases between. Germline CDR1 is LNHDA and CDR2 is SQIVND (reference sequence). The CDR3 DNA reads TGTGCCAGTAGTATAGGGGGAGAAGGGAACACTGAAGCTTTCTTT. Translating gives CASSIGGEGNTEAFF. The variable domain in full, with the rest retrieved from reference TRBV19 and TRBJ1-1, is DGGITQSPKYLFRKEGQNVTLSCEQNLNHDAMYWYRQDPGQGLRLIYYSQIVNDFQKGDIAEGYSVSREKKESFPLTVTSAQKNPTAFYLCASSIGGEGNTEAFFGQGTRLTVV.

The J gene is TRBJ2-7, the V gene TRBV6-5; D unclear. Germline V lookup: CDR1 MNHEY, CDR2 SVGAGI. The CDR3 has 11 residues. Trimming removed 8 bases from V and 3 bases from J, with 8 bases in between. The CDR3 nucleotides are TGTGCCAGCCTAGGCGGCTACGAGCAGTACTTC. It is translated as CASLGGYEQYF.

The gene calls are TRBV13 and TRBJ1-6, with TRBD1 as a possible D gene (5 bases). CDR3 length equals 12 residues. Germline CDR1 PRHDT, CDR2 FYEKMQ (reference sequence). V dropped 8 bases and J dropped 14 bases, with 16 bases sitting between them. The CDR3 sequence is CASGTGGEALHF. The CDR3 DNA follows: TGTGCCAGCGGGACGGGGGGAGAAGCCCTCCACTTT. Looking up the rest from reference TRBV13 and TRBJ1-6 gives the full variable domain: AAGVIQSPRHLIKEKRETATLKCYPIPRHDTVYWYQQGPGQDPQFLISFYEKMQSDKGSIPDRFSAQQFSDYHSELNMSSLELGDSALYFCASGTGGEALHFGNGTRLTVT.

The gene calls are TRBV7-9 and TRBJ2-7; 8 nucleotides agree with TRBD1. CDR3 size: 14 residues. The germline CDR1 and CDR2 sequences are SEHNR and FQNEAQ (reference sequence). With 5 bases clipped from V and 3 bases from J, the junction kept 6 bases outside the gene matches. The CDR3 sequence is CASSPRDRSYEQYF. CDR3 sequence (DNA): TGTGCCAGCAGCCCCCGGGACAGGAGCTACGAGCAGTACTTC.

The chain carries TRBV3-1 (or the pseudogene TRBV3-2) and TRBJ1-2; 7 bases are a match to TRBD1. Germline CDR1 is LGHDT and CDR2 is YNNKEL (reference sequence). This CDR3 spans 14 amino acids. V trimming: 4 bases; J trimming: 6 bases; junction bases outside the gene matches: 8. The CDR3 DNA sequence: TGTGCCAGCAGCCTAGTAGGGGGCGCGAATGGCTACACCTTC. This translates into CASSLVGGANGYTF.

In DNA form, the CDR3 reads TGTGCCAGCAGCCCCCGACTAGCGGGGGGGCCCGGCAATGAGCAGTTCTTC. This gives the protein CASSPRLAGGPGNEQFF. The chain recombines TRBV3-1 (or the pseudogene TRBV3-2) with TRBJ2-1, with 14 bases identical to TRBD2. The CDR3 totals 17 residues. Looked up from germline, CDR1 is LGHDT and CDR2 is YNNKEL (reference sequence). The V segment lost 4 bases and the J segment 6 bases; nucleotides outside the gene matches: 8.